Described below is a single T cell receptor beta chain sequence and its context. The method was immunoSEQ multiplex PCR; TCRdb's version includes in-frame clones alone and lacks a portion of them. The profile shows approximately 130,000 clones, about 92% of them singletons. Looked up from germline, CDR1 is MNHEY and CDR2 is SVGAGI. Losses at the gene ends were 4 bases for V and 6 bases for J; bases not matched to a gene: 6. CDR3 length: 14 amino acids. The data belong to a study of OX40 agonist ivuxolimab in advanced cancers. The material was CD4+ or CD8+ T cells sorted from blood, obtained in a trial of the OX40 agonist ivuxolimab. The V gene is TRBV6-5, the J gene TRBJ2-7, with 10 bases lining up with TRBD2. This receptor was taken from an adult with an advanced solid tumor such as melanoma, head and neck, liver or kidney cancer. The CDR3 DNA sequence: TGTGCCAGCAGTTCTAGCGGGAGTAGTTCCGAGCAGTACTTC. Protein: CASSSSGSSSEQYF.